Each of the 20 T cell receptor beta chains below was sequenced from the same sample in a study of blood T cell repertoires in COVID-19. Only in-frame clones appear in the TCRdb table, and some are missing; sequencing was by immunoSEQ multiplex PCR. This sample carries 130,000 to 150,000 clones, around 80% of them seen once, and the ten largest clones take about an eighth. The sample taken for sequencing was peripheral blood. These receptors all come from a man older than 75 with acute or convalescent COVID-19.

This clone was recorded only once. This chain joins TRBV18 and TRBJ1-1; possible D gene TRBD1, 6 bases. Trimming pared 0 bases from V and 3 bases from J, leaving 8 bases between. CDR1 and CDR2 (germline): KGHSH, LQKENI. The CDR3 is 14 residues long. CDR3 region: CASSPPGHYTEAFF. The CDR3 DNA follows: TGTGCCAGCTCACCACCGGGACATTACACTGAAGCTTTCTTT.

This clone showed up just a few times. The V and J genes are TRBV2 and TRBJ1-6; D remains unclear. Between the trimmed V and J ends, which lost 0 bases and 7 bases, there was a span of 4 bases. This CDR3 is 13 amino acids long. Per germline, CDR1 SNHLY and CDR2 FYNNEI. In nucleotides, the CDR3 is TGTGCCAGCAGTGAAGCGCGAAATTCACCCCTCCACTTT. This codes for CASSEARNSPLHF.

The rearrangement links TRBV19 to TRBJ1-2; 9 bases fit TRBD1. This CDR3 is 13 amino acids long. V trimming: 5 bases; J trimming: 7 bases; junction bases outside the gene matches: 5. Germline assignment: CDR1 LNHDA and CDR2 SQIVND (reference sequence). CDR3 bases: TGTGCCAGTAGTGTACAGGGGGCTCCTGGCTACACCTTC. This codes for CASSVQGAPGYTF.

This chain links TRBV2 with TRBJ1-6, with D tentatively TRBD1 (5 bases). CDR1 and CDR2 from the germline V gene are SNHLY and FYNNEI. CDR3 length equals 14 residues. Trimming removed 4 bases from V and 7 bases from J, with 11 bases in between. Written as DNA, the CDR3 is TGTGCCAGCAGTGTTTACAGGCAAAATTCACCCCTCCACTTT. Amino acid sequence: CASSVYRQNSPLHF. The full variable domain, in which reference TRBV2 and TRBJ1-6 provide the parts outside the CDR3, is EPEVTQTPSHQVTQMGQEVILRCVPISNHLYFYWYRQILGQKVEFLVSFYNNEISEKSEIFDDQFSVERPDGSNFTLKIRSTKLEDSAMYFCASSVYRQNSPLHFGNGTRLTVT.

The gene calls are TRBV10-2 and TRBJ2-7, with a possible D match to TRBD1 (6 bases). CDR1 is WSHSY and CDR2 is SAAADI in the germline V gene. The CDR3 sequence is 14 residues long. Trimming removed 4 bases from V and 2 bases from J, with 12 bases in between. CDR3 amino acids: CASSGGRGTYEQYF. The CDR3 coding sequence is TGCGCCAGCAGTGGAGGCAGGGGCACCTACGAGCAGTACTTC.

The chain carries TRBV5-1 and TRBJ2-7; no definite D call. Trimming shortened V by 2 bases and J by 0 bases, and 9 bases separated the two germline ends. The CDR3 has 14 residues. CDR1 and CDR2 (germline): SGHRS, YFSETQ. CDR3 residues: CASSLERSSYEQYF. The CDR3 DNA follows: TGCGCCAGCAGCTTAGAGAGGAGCTCCTACGAGCAGTACTTC.

This clone has just a few counts. V usage is TRBV5-8 and J usage is TRBJ2-5, with TRBD1 matching over 7 bases. After removal of 3 bases from V and 1 base from J, the junction contained 3 bases not matched to a gene. This CDR3 contains 14 residues. Germline lookup yields CDR1 SGHTS and CDR2 YDEGEE. CDR3 bases: TGTGCCAGCAGCTCTGGGACAGCCCAAGAGACCCAGTACTTC. Its translation is CASSSGTAQETQYF.

The rearrangement joins TRBV29-1 to TRBJ2-5; 9 bases match TRBD2. Trimming cost V 7 bases and J 1 base; bases outside gene matches: 7. CDR1 is SQVTM and CDR2 is ANQGSEA in the germline V gene. This CDR3 spans 14 amino acids. CDR3 in DNA: TGCAGCGCTAGTAGCGGGGGAGGCCAAGAGACCCAGTACTTC. It codes for CSASSGGGQETQYF.

V is TRBV10-3 and J is TRBJ1-2, with 10 bases aligning to TRBD1. J was trimmed by 7 bases and V by 6 bases; bases with no gene match: 5. Germline CDR1 and CDR2: ENHRY and SYGVKD. The CDR3 runs 13 residues. As DNA, the CDR3 is TGTGCCATCAGCGGGACAGGGGATCCTGGCTACACCTTC. It translates to CAISGTGDPGYTF.

The chain employs TRBV19 and TRBJ2-2; 9 nucleotides match TRBD2. The CDR3 has 16 residues. J was trimmed by 4 bases and V by 5 bases; bases with no gene match: 8. CDR1 LNHDA and CDR2 SQIVND come from the germline V gene (reference sequence). DNA of the CDR3: TGTGCCAGTAGTGATAGCGGGGGAGCGACCACCGGGGAGCTGTTTTTT. Encoded protein: CASSDSGGATTGELFF.

This chain joins TRBV7-9 and TRBJ1-4; D is undetermined. The CDR3 consists of 15 residues. The germline V and J ends were trimmed by 5 bases and 5 bases, with 15 bases remaining between them. Germline lookup yields CDR1 SEHNR and CDR2 FQNEAQ (reference sequence). CDR3: CASSPIEENNEKLFF. In nucleotides, the CDR3 is TGTGCCAGCAGCCCTATAGAAGAAAACAATGAAAAACTGTTTTTT.

This clone is a singleton in its sample. The gene calls are TRBV6-5 and TRBJ1-5; the match to TRBD1 covers 8 bases. The CDR3 runs 14 residues. The trim removed 5 bases at V and 6 bases at J, leaving 6 bases unmatched. CDR1 and CDR2 from the germline V gene are MNHEY and SVGAGI. For the CDR3, the DNA is TGTGCCAGCAGTCACGACAGGGGAGGTCAGCCCCAGCATTTT. Translated: CASSHDRGGQPQHF.

This chain connects TRBV6-5 to TRBJ1-2; 8 positions agree with TRBD1. After removal of 3 bases from V and 8 bases from J, the junction contained 11 bases not matched to a gene. This CDR3 contains 15 residues. Germline V lookup: CDR1 MNHEY, CDR2 SVGAGI. CDR3 protein: CASSYSGGAPRGYTF. CDR3 in DNA: TGTGCCAGCAGTTATTCAGGGGGCGCCCCGAGGGGCTACACCTTC.

The rearrangement uses TRBV24-1 and TRBJ2-1; no clear D gene. This CDR3 region has 13 residues. In germline, CDR1 is KGHDR, CDR2 SFDVKD. The V gene lost 4 bases and the J gene lost 5 bases, with 8 bases spanning the gap. The CDR3 coding sequence is TGTGCCACCAGTGACGAGCACCACAATGAGCAGTTCTTC. Residues: CATSDEHHNEQFF.

V is TRBV5-6 and J is TRBJ2-7; 11 nucleotides agree with TRBD1. Germline trimming cut 4 bases from V and 6 bases from J; bases unmatched to any gene: 12. Germline assignment: CDR1 SGHDT and CDR2 YYEEEE. There are 16 residues in the CDR3. The chain's CDR3 is CASSILPGQGVSEQYF. CDR3 coding DNA: TGTGCCAGCAGCATTTTACCGGGACAGGGGGTTTCCGAGCAGTACTTC.

The DNA for the CDR3 is TGTGCCAGCAGCCAATCGGGACAGCCTAATCAGCCCCAGCATTTT. Its translation: CASSQSGQPNQPQHF. The rearrangement uses TRBV4-2 and TRBJ1-5, with TRBD1 matching over 7 bases. Unmatched junction bases numbered 5, after V lost 2 bases and J lost 4 bases. Per germline, CDR1 LGHNA and CDR2 YNFKEQ. The CDR3 consists of 15 residues.

V is TRBV6-6 and J is TRBJ1-2; D unresolved. The CDR3 has 12 amino acids. Per the germline V gene, CDR1 is MNHNY and CDR2 is SVGAGI (reference sequence). V lost 5 bases, J lost 4 bases, and 8 bases lay in between. The CDR3 DNA reads as TGTGCCAGCAGTGAGGGTGTCTATGGCTACACCTTC. This sequence encodes CASSEGVYGYTF.

V gene TRBV9 combines with J gene TRBJ2-5; the D is unclear. Germline CDR1 SGDLS, CDR2 YYNGEE. The CDR3 covers 14 residues. V dropped 3 bases and J dropped 0 bases, with 9 bases sitting between them. The CDR3 reads CASSDPRDQETQYF. Written as DNA, the CDR3 is TGTGCCAGCAGCGATCCCCGGGACCAAGAGACCCAGTACTTC.

The V gene is TRBV27, the J gene TRBJ2-1; 10 positions match TRBD2. The junction had 7 bases not matched to a gene; V was cut back by 2 bases and J by 9 bases. The CDR3 has 15 amino acids. CDR1 and CDR2 (germline): MNHEY, SMNVEV (reference sequence). The CDR3 DNA reads TGTGCCAGCAGTTTACGGCCTAGCGGGGGCAGTGAGCAGTTCTTC. Protein sequence: CASSLRPSGGSEQFF.

As concerns this clone: Its ends do not fully match the called genes, so a read error is possible. This sequence joins TRBV19 and TRBJ1-3; 9 bases fit TRBD1. The CDR3 spans 11 residues. CDR1 is LNHDA and CDR2 is SQIVND in the germline V gene (reference sequence). This CDR3 is CASSPGTGLAF. The CDR3 nucleotides are TGTGCCAGTAGTCCCGGGACAGGGCTTGCCTTC.